The 16 T cell receptor beta chains listed next were all sequenced from one sample in a study of CD8+CD57+ T cells in acquired aplastic anemia. The patients chosen for sequencing had shown expansion of CD8+CD57+ cells (detected by flow cytometry). Profiling that covered TCR beta VDJ and CDR3 relied on genomic DNA as its template. TCRdb fed the reads into MiXCR, producing one record per CDR3 protein. This sample has around 130,000 distinct CDR3 sequences, with under 65% found just once. The sample consisted of sorted CD4+, CD8+, or CD8+CD57+ T cells (not recorded which) from PBMCs. The receptors come from a human donor with aplastic anemia.

A single count supports this clonotype. The chain couples TRBV24-1 to TRBJ2-1; 7 bases fit TRBD2. The CDR3 totals 18 residues. V was pared by 6 bases and J by 0 bases, with 13 bases of the junction left unmatched. Germline CDR1 KGHDR, CDR2 SFDVKD. The CDR3 region is CATSLTTQRDSSYNEQFF. DNA for the CDR3: TGTGCCACCAGTCTAACTACACAGCGGGATAGCTCCTACAATGAGCAGTTCTTC.

J is TRBJ2-5 and V is TRBV6-1; D gene ambiguous. V was clipped by 3 bases and J by 6 bases, with 11 bases between them. CDR1 is MNHNS, CDR2 SASEGT, per germline. The CDR3 sequence is 13 residues long. The CDR3 DNA reads TGTGCCAGCAGTGATAGGGTGGGTCAGACCCAGTACTTC. This gives the protein CASSDRVGQTQYF.

This clonotype was found once. The chain recombines TRBV24-1 with TRBJ2-7, with D maybe TRBD1 (5 bases). Germline CDR1 is KGHDR and CDR2 is SFDVKD. V was pared by 4 bases and J by 2 bases, with 11 bases between. The CDR3 is 14 residues long. Written as DNA, the CDR3 is TGTGCCACCAGTGAGGCAGGGAACACCTACGAGCAGTACTTC. It translates to CATSEAGNTYEQYF.

This clonotype was found many times. The genes are TRBV6-1 and TRBJ1-1; D might be TRBD1 (5 bases). The V gene's germline CDR1 is MNHNS and CDR2 SASEGT. V was shortened by 8 bases and J by 3 bases, with 16 bases between the two germline ends. The CDR3 runs to 14 residues. The CDR3 DNA reads as TGTGCCAGCGGAGTATTCCAGGGTTACACTGAAGCTTTCTTT. This sequence encodes CASGVFQGYTEAFF.

This clonotype was counted at least ten times. This chain links TRBV7-9 with TRBJ2-7; D call uncertain. Trimming shortened V by 3 bases and J by 5 bases, and 8 bases separated the two germline ends. This CDR3 region has 12 residues. Germline V CDR1 and CDR2: SEHNR, FQNEAQ (reference sequence). The CDR3 DNA follows: TGTGCCAGCAGCTTTTCCTTCCACGAGCAGTACTTC. Amino acid sequence: CASSFSFHEQYF. Full variable domain (outside the CDR3, taken from reference TRBV7-9 and TRBJ2-7): DTGVSQNPRHKITKRGQNVTFRCDPISEHNRLYWYRQTLGQGPEFLTYFQNEAQLEKSRLLSDRFSAERPKGSFSTLEIQRTEQGDSAMYLCASSFSFHEQYFGPGTRLTVT.

The rearrangement links TRBV19 to TRBJ2-1; D unresolved. Germline lookup yields CDR1 LNHDA and CDR2 SQIVND (reference sequence). The CDR3 is 14 amino acids. The V gene lost 2 bases and the J gene lost 4 bases, with 9 bases spanning the gap. CDR3 nucleotide sequence: TGTGCCAGTAGTATATCCGAAGTTTACAATGAGCAGTTCTTC. This sequence encodes CASSISEVYNEQFF. Full variable domain (remainder filled in from reference TRBV19 and TRBJ2-1): DGGITQSPKYLFRKEGQNVTLSCEQNLNHDAMYWYRQDPGQGLRLIYYSQIVNDFQKGDIAEGYSVSREKKESFPLTVTSAQKNPTAFYLCASSISEVYNEQFFGPGTRLTVL.

This rearrangement joins TRBV25-1 to TRBJ2-7, with D perhaps matching TRBD1 (6 bases). V shed 2 bases and J shed 3 bases, with 20 bases lying between them. Germline loops: CDR1 MGHDK, CDR2 SYGVNS. The CDR3 is 17 amino acids. The CDR3 bases are TGTGCCAGCAGTGAAGCCCCTCTAACAGGGAACCTCTACGAGCAGTACTTC. Translation: CASSEAPLTGNLYEQYF.

Here the CDR3 reads CSASSGTSGYEQYF. For the CDR3, the DNA is TGCAGTGCCAGCAGTGGGACTAGCGGGTACGAGCAGTACTTC. The chain has TRBV20-1 and TRBJ2-7, with 12 bases lining up with TRBD2. The CDR3 totals 14 residues. V lost 6 bases and J lost 4; bases outside the gene matches: 7. Germline CDR1 is DFQATT and CDR2 is SNEGSKA (reference sequence).

The sample holds a few counts of this clonotype. The chain carries TRBV15 and TRBJ2-1; the match to TRBD2 covers 9 bases. The CDR3 contains 15 residues. Germline loops: CDR1 LNHNV, CDR2 YYDKDF (reference sequence). V shed 0 bases, J shed 8 bases, and the junction held 5 bases outside the gene matches. This CDR3 reads CATSRDGSGGDEQFF. CDR3 coding DNA: TGTGCCACCAGCAGAGACGGTAGCGGGGGAGATGAGCAGTTCTTC.

The rearrangement links TRBV5-7 to TRBJ1-5; tentatively, D is TRBD1 (5 bases). TRBV5-7 is filed as an ORF, its function uncertain. Trimming removed 4 bases at V and 4 bases at J, with 15 bases between. The CDR3 totals 15 residues. DNA of the CDR3: TGTGCCAGCAGCCCAGACGAGGGGTCGAATCAGCCCCAGCATTTT. As protein: CASSPDEGSNQPQHF.

This clonotype came up a few times. The chain has TRBV18 and TRBJ2-7; D remains ambiguous. The CDR3 consists of 14 residues. V was clipped by 5 bases and J by 3 bases, with 14 bases between them. In germline, CDR1 is KGHSH, CDR2 LQKENI. CDR3 amino acids: CASSAVTVGYEQYF. The CDR3 nucleotides read TGTGCCAGCTCAGCTGTCACAGTGGGCTACGAGCAGTACTTC.

This clonotype was counted at least ten times. The chain combines TRBV19 with TRBJ1-5; 7 bases fit TRBD1. There are 17 residues in the CDR3. V trimming: 1 base; J trimming: 1 base; junction bases outside the gene matches: 7. From germline, CDR1 is LNHDA and CDR2 SQIVND (reference sequence). CDR3 DNA: TGTGCCAGTAGTATAGGGCACACAGGGGAGAGCAATCAGCCCCAGCATTTT. Translated, it gives CASSIGHTGESNQPQHF.

In this sample, this clonotype turned up a few times. This chain joins TRBV10-3 and TRBJ2-5; the D gene is possibly TRBD1 (6 bases). The CDR3 consists of 13 residues. V was clipped by 6 bases and J by 1 base, with 9 bases between them. Germline V gene data show CDR1 as ENHRY and CDR2 as SYGVKD. The CDR3 loop is CAIRRQVQETQYF. CDR3 nucleotides: TGTGCCATCAGGCGACAGGTCCAAGAGACCCAGTACTTC.

This sequence joins TRBV11-1 and TRBJ2-3, with TRBD1 as a possible D gene (6 bases). Germline assignment: CDR1 SGHAT and CDR2 FQDESV (reference sequence). This CDR3 contains 15 residues. Trimming removed 7 bases from V and 4 bases from J, with 18 bases in between. In nucleotides, the CDR3 is TGTGCCAGCATCCTTTTACAGGGATACGCAGATACGCAGTATTTT. This gives the protein CASILLQGYADTQYF.

The genes are TRBV12-3 or TRBV12-4 and TRBJ1-1; no firm D call. V lost 4 bases, J lost 1 base, and 13 bases lay in between. The CDR3 runs to 15 residues. The CDR3 region has the DNA TGTGCCAGCAGTTCCCCAGCCCTGAGGAACACTGAAGCTTTCTTT. Its translation is CASSSPALRNTEAFF.

This sequence joins TRBV7-2 and TRBJ2-5, with 8 bases identical to TRBD1. Trimming cost V 5 bases and J 5 bases; bases outside gene matches: 10. In germline, CDR1 is SGHTA, CDR2 FQGNSA. The CDR3 is 15 residues long. CDR3 sequence: CASSGPGTGAETQYF. CDR3 bases: TGTGCCAGCAGCGGTCCCGGGACAGGTGCGGAGACCCAGTACTTC.